This T cell receptor beta chain is from a study of blood T cell repertoires in COVID-19. Study information: The United States, Italy and Spain were the sources of the acute and convalescent COVID-19 samples.

The V and J ends lost 0 bases and 3 bases, in that order; junction bases with no gene match: 4. The CDR3 is 15 residues long. In germline, CDR1 is SGHNT, CDR2 YYREEE (reference sequence). Clones were read by immunoSEQ multiplex PCR, and TCRdb kept only the in-frame ones, dropping some. The sample records about 15,000 clones, around 83% being singletons. The J gene is TRBJ2-3, the V gene TRBV5-4; 7 nucleotides match TRBD2. The receptor's source is a man in his sixties with acute or convalescent COVID-19. Sequences were obtained from peripheral blood. The CDR3 region is CASSLVAGTTDTQYF. In DNA form, the CDR3 reads TGTGCCAGCAGCTTGGTAGCGGGCACGACAGATACGCAGTATTTT. The full variable domain, in which reference TRBV5-4 and TRBJ2-3 provide the parts outside the CDR3, is ETGVTQSPTHLIKTRGQQVTLRCSSQSGHNTVSWYQQALGQGPQFIFQYYREEENGRGNFPPRFSGLQFPNYSSELNVNALELDDSALYLCASSLVAGTTDTQYFGPGTRLTVL.